The 19 T cell receptor beta chains listed next were all sequenced from one sample in a study of identical twins. TCRdb passed the 5' RACE reads through MiXCR, listing each CDR3 protein once. This table holds 750,000 to 950,000 distinct CDR3 sequences, 9% to 15% found once. This same sample was also part of a study on yellow fever vaccine responses in identical twins.

Sample: PBMCs. The receptors derive from a woman in her late teens or twenties in good health.

This chain connects TRBV2 to TRBJ2-2; D uncertain. The CDR3 consists of 15 residues. With 3 bases removed from V and 0 bases from J, the gap between germline ends came to 8 bases. Germline CDR1 is SNHLY and CDR2 is FYNNEI. CDR3 loop: CASSDSGPNTGELFF. For the CDR3, the DNA is TGTGCCAGCAGTGACTCTGGACCGAACACCGGGGAGCTGTTTTTT.

The chain has TRBV15 and TRBJ1-4; D gene uncertain. The CDR3 contains 13 residues. Germline lookup yields CDR1 LNHNV and CDR2 YYDKDF (reference sequence). Trimming removed 0 bases from V and 7 bases from J, with 6 bases in between. CDR3 in DNA: TGTGCCACCAGCAGAGATGGGGTTGAAAAACTGTTTTTT. It is translated as CATSRDGVEKLFF.

The J gene is TRBJ1-4, the V gene TRBV7-8; weak D call: TRBD1 (5 bases). CDR3 length equals 14 residues. Germline V gene sequence: CDR1 SGHVS, CDR2 FQNEAQ. V was shortened by 2 bases and J by 4 bases, with 8 bases between the two germline ends. CDR3 bases: TGTGCCAGCAGCTTAAGACAGTTTAATGAAAAACTGTTTTTT. Translation gives CASSLRQFNEKLFF.

This clonotype has just a few counts. V usage is TRBV12-3 or TRBV12-4 and J usage is TRBJ2-7, with D perhaps TRBD2 (6 bases). V was cut by 0 bases and J by 1 base, with 13 bases left in between. The CDR3 loop spans 16 amino acids. The CDR3 spells CASSLARPGGSYEQYF. CDR3 coding DNA: TGTGCCAGCAGTTTAGCGCGACCCGGAGGGTCCTACGAGCAGTACTTC.

The rearrangement links TRBV28 to TRBJ2-5; 9 bases agree with TRBD1. V lost 6 bases, J lost 2 bases, and 7 bases stayed unmatched. Germline V gene data show CDR1 as MDHEN and CDR2 as SYDVKM. The CDR3 consists of 15 residues. In DNA form, the CDR3 reads TGTGCCAGCAGGACCGGGACAGGGCAACAAGAGACCCAGTACTTC. Amino acid sequence: CASRTGTGQQETQYF.

The rearrangement links TRBV4-1 to TRBJ1-1; TRBD1 aligns across 9 bases. This CDR3 spans 15 amino acids. The germline gives CDR1 MGHRA, CDR2 YSYEKL. J gave up 4 bases and V 4 bases, and 7 bases lay outside the gene matches. Here the CDR3 reads CASSLTEDRGTEAFF. CDR3 DNA: TGCGCCAGCAGCCTCACTGAGGACAGGGGCACTGAAGCTTTCTTT.

V is TRBV10-1 and J is TRBJ2-1; 13 positions match TRBD2. This CDR3 contains 18 residues. Germline V CDR1 and CDR2: WNHNN, SYGVQD (reference sequence). V lost 10 bases and J lost 0; bases outside the gene matches: 12. The CDR3 loop is CANHPGTSGALSYNEQFF. The CDR3 coding sequence is TGCGCCAACCACCCGGGGACTAGCGGGGCCCTCTCCTACAATGAGCAGTTCTTC.

Worth noting for this clonotype: A read error may be the cause here, since a much bigger clone is one base away. Lacking the conserved final phenylalanine or tryptophan, this CDR3 likely reflects a read error. The chain couples TRBV28 to TRBJ2-7; tentative D call: TRBD2 (5 bases). This CDR3 spans 14 amino acids. CDR1 is MDHEN and CDR2 is SYDVKM in the germline V gene. Deletions cut 7 bases from V and 0 bases from J, with 13 bases between. CDR3 nucleotides: TGTGCCAGCAATCCGGACTTCTACTCCTACGAGCAGTACTTA. Amino acids: CASNPDFYSYEQYL.

There are a few counts of this clonotype. This chain links TRBV12-3 or TRBV12-4 with TRBJ2-1; TRBD2 matches at 14 bases. V lost 6 bases, J lost 1 base, and 2 bases stayed unmatched. The CDR3 runs 16 residues. The CDR3, as DNA: TGTGCCAGCAGCCGGACTAGCGGGGGGTCCTACAATGAGCAGTTCTTC. Protein: CASSRTSGGSYNEQFF.

This clonotype has only a few counts. The chain links TRBV6-5 to TRBJ1-2; a possible D gene is TRBD1 (6 bases). V lost 2 bases, J lost 2 bases, and 12 bases lay in between. Per the germline V gene, CDR1 is MNHEY and CDR2 is SVGAGI. There are 15 residues in the CDR3. The CDR3 coding sequence is TGTGCCAGCAGTTACACAGACAGGCTGAACTATGGCTACACCTTC. It specifies CASSYTDRLNYGYTF.

This clonotype occurred once. The chain links TRBV10-3 to TRBJ1-2, with D possibly TRBD1 on 6 matching bases. The germline V gene has CDR1 ENHRY and CDR2 SYGVKD. This CDR3 has 14 amino acids. With 6 bases removed from V and 8 bases from J, the gap between germline ends came to 19 bases. CDR3 residues: CAISSQTGGKGYTF. CDR3 bases: TGTGCCATCAGCAGTCAGACAGGTGGGAAGGGCTACACCTTC.

This clonotype was detected only a few times. J is TRBJ2-3 and V is TRBV27, with 8 positions matching TRBD1. The CDR3 length is 16 residues. CDR1 and CDR2 (germline): MNHEY, SMNVEV (reference sequence). V gave up 2 bases and J gave up 11 bases; unmatched junction bases: 15. The CDR3 nucleotides are TGTGCCAGCAGTTTAAGGCCCCCTCTGGACAGGGTGATGCAGTATTTT. It specifies CASSLRPPLDRVMQYF.

This clonotype occurred a few times. The chain combines TRBV20-1 with TRBJ2-1, with 12 bases lining up with TRBD2. The V and J ends lost 1 base and 10 bases, in that order; junction bases with no gene match: 11. Germline V gene lookup returns CDR1 DFQATT and CDR2 SNEGSKA (reference sequence). The CDR3 spans 16 residues. The CDR3: CSARGSLAGGLGEQFF. In DNA form, the CDR3 reads TGCAGTGCTAGAGGCTCACTAGCGGGGGGCCTTGGGGAGCAGTTCTTC.

The rearrangement links TRBV4-2 to TRBJ1-5, with no clear D. Per germline, CDR1 LGHNA and CDR2 YNFKEQ. Trimming pared 2 bases from V and 5 bases from J, leaving 13 bases between. The CDR3 sequence is 15 residues long. The CDR3 DNA reads as TGTGCCAGCAGCCAAAAATGGGCAGGAGATCAGCCCCAGCATTTT. It translates to CASSQKWAGDQPQHF.

In this sample, this clonotype turned up a few times. The rearrangement links TRBV10-3 to TRBJ2-2, with a weak D call TRBD1 (5 bases). This CDR3 comprises 16 residues. CDR1 is ENHRY, CDR2 SYGVKD, per germline. V was trimmed by 11 bases and J by 0 bases, leaving 19 bases between them. The CDR3 bases are TGTGCCTCAAGGGGCCCGGGTTCCGCGAACACCGGGGAGCTGTTTTTT. Encoded protein: CASRGPGSANTGELFF.

In its sample, this clonotype was seen many times. This chain uses TRBV20-1 with TRBJ1-5; D is unclear. V was clipped by 6 bases and J by 2 bases, with 11 bases between them. The CDR3 has 13 residues. Per germline, CDR1 DFQATT and CDR2 SNEGSKA (reference sequence). The CDR3 DNA reads as TGCAGTGCGACGGGAGAGGGCAATCAGCCCCAGCATTTT. Translating gives CSATGEGNQPQHF.

This clonotype turned up a few times. V gene TRBV28 combines with J gene TRBJ2-7; TRBD2 might be the D (6 bases). Per germline, CDR1 MDHEN and CDR2 SYDVKM. The CDR3 is 13 amino acids. Trimming removed 6 bases at V and 3 bases at J, with 12 bases between. CDR3 sequence reads: CASSRTTDYEQYF. CDR3 bases: TGTGCCAGCAGCCGGACTACAGACTACGAGCAGTACTTC.

The chain has TRBV9 and TRBJ1-1; a weak D match, TRBD1 (5 bases). Trimming removed 0 bases from V and 8 bases from J, with 11 bases in between. Germline V lookup: CDR1 SGDLS, CDR2 YYNGEE. The CDR3 sequence is 13 residues long. This CDR3 is CASSVVGVGEAFF. CDR3 coding DNA: TGTGCCAGCAGCGTAGTAGGGGTGGGGGAAGCTTTCTTT.

As DNA, the CDR3 is TGTGCCACCAGTACTGACCGTATCTCTGGGGCCAACGTCCTGACTTTC. This codes for CATSTDRISGANVLTF. The chain is built from TRBV24-1 and TRBJ2-6; D unclear. The germline CDR1 and CDR2 sequences are KGHDR and SFDVKD. The CDR3 consists of 16 residues. With 6 bases removed from V and 0 bases from J, the gap between germline ends came to 11 bases.